The 2 T cell receptor beta chains reported below all come from one sample, sequenced in a study of blood T cell repertoires in COVID-19. Using immunoSEQ multiplex PCR, the repertoire was profiled, and TCRdb retains in-frame clones only, with some absent. The sample consists of some 150,000 clones, about four fifths of them appearing once. Sample: peripheral blood. Receptor source: a man aged 60 to 75 with acute or convalescent COVID-19.

V and J are TRBV6-5 and TRBJ2-2, with D tentatively TRBD1 (6 bases). The CDR3 extends over 13 amino acids. The ends were cut back, 11 bases at V and 1 base at J, with 11 bases in the middle. CDR1 MNHEY and CDR2 SVGAGI come from the germline V gene. CDR3 region: CALRGQNTGELFF. CDR3 in DNA: TGTGCCCTTAGGGGACAGAACACCGGGGAGCTGTTTTTT.

J is TRBJ2-7 and V is TRBV23-1; the D is unclear. TRBV23-1 is annotated as an ORF whose role is uncertain. This CDR3 has 8 residues. In DNA, the CDR3 is TGCCTCTATCACGAGCAGTACTTC. Its translation is CLYHEQYF.